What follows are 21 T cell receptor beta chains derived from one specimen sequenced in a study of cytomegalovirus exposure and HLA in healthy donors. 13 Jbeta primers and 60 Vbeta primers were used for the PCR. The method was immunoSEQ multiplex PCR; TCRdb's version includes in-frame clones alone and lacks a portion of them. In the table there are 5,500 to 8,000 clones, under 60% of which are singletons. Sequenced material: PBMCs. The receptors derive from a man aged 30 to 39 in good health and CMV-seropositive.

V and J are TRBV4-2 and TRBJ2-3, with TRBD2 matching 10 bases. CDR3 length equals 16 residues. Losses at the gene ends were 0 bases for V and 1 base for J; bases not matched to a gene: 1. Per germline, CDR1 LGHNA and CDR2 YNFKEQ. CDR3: CASSQDLAGGTDTQYF. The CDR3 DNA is TGTGCCAGCAGCCAAGATCTAGCGGGGGGCACAGATACGCAGTATTTT.

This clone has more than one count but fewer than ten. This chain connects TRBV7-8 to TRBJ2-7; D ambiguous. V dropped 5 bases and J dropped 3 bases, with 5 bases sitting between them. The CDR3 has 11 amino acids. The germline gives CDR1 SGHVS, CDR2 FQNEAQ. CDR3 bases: TGTGCCAGCAGCCCCAACTACGAGCAGTACTTC. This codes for CASSPNYEQYF.

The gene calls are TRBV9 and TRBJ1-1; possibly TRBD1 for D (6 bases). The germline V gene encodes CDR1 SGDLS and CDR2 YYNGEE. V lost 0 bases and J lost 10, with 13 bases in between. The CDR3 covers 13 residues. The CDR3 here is CASSVDPGGGAFF. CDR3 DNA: TGTGCCAGCAGCGTAGATCCGGGAGGGGGAGCTTTCTTT.

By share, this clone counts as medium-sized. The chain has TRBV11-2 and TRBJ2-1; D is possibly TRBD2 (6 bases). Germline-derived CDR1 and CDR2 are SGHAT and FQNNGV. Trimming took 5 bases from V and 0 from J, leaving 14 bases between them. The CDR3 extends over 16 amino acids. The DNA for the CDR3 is TGTGCCAGCAGCCACTTGGCGGGACCCTCCTACAATGAGCAGTTCTTC. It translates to CASSHLAGPSYNEQFF.

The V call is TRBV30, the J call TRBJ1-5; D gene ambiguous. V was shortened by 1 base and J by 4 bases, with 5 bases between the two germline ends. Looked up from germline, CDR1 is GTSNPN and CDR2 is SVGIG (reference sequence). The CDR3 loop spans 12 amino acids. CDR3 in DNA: TGTGCCTGGAGTGCTTCGAATCAGCCCCAGCATTTT. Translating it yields CAWSASNQPQHF.

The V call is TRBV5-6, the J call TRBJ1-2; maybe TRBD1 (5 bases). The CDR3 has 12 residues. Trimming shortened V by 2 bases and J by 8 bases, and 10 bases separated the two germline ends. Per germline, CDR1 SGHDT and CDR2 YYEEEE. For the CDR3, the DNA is TGTGCCAGCAGCTTTTCGCAGGGAGGCTACACCTTC. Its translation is CASSFSQGGYTF.

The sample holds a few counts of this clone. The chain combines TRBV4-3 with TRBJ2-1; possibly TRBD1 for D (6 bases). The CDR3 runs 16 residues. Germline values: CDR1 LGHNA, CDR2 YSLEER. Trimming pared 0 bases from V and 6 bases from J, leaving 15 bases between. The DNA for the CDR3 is TGCGCCAGCAGCCAAGACAGGGGTGGTTGGACCAATGAGCAGTTCTTC. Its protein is CASSQDRGGWTNEQFF.

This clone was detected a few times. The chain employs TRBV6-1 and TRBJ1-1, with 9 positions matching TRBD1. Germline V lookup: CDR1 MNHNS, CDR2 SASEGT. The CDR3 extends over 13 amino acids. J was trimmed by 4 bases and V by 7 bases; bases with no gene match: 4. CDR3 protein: CASKGQGGTEAFF. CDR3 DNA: TGTGCCAGCAAGGGACAGGGTGGCACTGAAGCTTTCTTT.

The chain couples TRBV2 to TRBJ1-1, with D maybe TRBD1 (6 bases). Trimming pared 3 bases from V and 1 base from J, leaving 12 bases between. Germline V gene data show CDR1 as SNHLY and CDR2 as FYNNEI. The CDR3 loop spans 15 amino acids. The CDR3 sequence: CASSDTGQGNTEAFF. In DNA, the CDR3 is TGTGCCAGCAGTGACACAGGGCAGGGGAACACTGAAGCTTTCTTT. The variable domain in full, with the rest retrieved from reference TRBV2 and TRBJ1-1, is EPEVTQTPSHQVTQMGQEVILRCVPISNHLYFYWYRQILGQKVEFLVSFYNNEISEKSEIFDDQFSVERPDGSNFTLKIRSTKLEDSAMYFCASSDTGQGNTEAFFGQGTRLTVV.

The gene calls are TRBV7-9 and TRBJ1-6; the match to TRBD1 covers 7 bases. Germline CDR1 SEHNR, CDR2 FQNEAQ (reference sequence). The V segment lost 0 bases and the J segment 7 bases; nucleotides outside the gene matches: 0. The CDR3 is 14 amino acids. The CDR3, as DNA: TGTGCCAGCAGCTTAGCGACAGGGAATTCACCCCTCCACTTT. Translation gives CASSLATGNSPLHF.

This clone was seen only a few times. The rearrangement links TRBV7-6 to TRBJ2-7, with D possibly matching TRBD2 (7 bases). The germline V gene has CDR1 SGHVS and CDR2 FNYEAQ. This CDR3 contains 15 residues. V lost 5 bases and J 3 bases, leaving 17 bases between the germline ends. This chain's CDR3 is CASSRFRGEGYEQYF. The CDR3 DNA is TGTGCCAGCAGCCGCTTTAGGGGGGAGGGCTACGAGCAGTACTTC.

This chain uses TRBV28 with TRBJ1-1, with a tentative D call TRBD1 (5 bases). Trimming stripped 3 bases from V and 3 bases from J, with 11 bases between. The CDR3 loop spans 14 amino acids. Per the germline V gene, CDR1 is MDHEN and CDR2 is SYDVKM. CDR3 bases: TGTGCCAGCAGTTTTCGGGGGTCCGACACTGAAGCTTTCTTT. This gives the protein CASSFRGSDTEAFF. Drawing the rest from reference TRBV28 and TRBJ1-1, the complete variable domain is DVKVTQSSRYLVKRTGEKVFLECVQDMDHENMFWYRQDPGLGLRLIYFSYDVKMKEKGDIPEGYSVSREKKERFSLILESASTNQTSMYLCASSFRGSDTEAFFGQGTRLTVV.

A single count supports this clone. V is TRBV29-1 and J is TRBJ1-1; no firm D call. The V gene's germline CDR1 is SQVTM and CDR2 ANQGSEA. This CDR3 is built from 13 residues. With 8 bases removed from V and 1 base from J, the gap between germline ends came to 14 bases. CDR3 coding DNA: TGCAGCTTTATCTACACGGGGAACACTGAAGCTTTCTTT. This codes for CSFIYTGNTEAFF.

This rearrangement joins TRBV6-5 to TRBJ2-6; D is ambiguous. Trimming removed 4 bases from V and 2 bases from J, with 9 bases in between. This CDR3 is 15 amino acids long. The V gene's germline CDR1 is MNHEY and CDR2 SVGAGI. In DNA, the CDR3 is TGTGCCAGCAGTTCCGGGTCGGCTGGGGCCAACGTCCTGACTTTC. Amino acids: CASSSGSAGANVLTF.

DNA for the CDR3: TGCAGCGTTGAAGGGACCAAGACAGACAATGAGCAGTTCTTC. It encodes CSVEGTKTDNEQFF. The rearrangement uses TRBV29-1 and TRBJ2-1; D possibly corresponds to TRBD1 (5 bases). Trimming pared 1 base from V and 5 bases from J, leaving 12 bases between. CDR3 size: 14 residues. Germline-derived CDR1 and CDR2 are SQVTM and ANQGSEA.

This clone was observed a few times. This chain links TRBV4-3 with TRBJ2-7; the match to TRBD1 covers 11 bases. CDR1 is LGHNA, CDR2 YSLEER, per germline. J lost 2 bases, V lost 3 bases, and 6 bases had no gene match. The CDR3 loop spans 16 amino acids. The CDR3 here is CASSQLTGQGAYEQYF. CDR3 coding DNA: TGCGCCAGCAGCCAGCTCACGGGACAGGGGGCCTACGAGCAGTACTTC.

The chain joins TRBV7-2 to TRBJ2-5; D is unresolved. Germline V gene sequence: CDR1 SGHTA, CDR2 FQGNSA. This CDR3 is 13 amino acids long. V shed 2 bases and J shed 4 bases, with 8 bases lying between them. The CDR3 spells CASSLTSGETQYF. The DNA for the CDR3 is TGTGCCAGCAGCTTAACGAGTGGAGAGACCCAGTACTTC.

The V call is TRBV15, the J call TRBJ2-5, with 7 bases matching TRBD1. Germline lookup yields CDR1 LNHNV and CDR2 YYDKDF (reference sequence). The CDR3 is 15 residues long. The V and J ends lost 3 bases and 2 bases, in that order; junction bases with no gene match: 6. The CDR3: CATSRDRSIQETQYF. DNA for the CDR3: TGTGCCACCAGCAGGGACAGGTCGATTCAAGAGACCCAGTACTTC. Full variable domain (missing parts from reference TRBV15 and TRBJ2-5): DAMVIQNPRYQVTQFGKPVTLSCSQTLNHNVMYWYQQKSSQAPKLLFHYYDKDFNNEADTPDNFQSRRPNTSFCFLDIRSPGLGDTAMYLCATSRDRSIQETQYFGPGTRLLVL.

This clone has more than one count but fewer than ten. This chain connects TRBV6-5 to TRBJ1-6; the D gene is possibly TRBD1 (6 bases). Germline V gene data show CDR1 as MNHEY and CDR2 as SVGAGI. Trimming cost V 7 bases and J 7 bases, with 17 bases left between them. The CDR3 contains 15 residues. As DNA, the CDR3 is TGTGCCAGCAAAGGTTCAGGGGCATTAAATTCACCCCTCCACTTT. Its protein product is CASKGSGALNSPLHF.

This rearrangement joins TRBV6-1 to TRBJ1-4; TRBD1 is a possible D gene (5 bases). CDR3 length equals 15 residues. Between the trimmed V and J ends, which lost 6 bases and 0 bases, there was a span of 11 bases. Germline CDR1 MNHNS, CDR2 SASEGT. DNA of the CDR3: TGTGCCAGCAGACCTACAGGAACAACTAATGAAAAACTGTTTTTT. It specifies CASRPTGTTNEKLFF.

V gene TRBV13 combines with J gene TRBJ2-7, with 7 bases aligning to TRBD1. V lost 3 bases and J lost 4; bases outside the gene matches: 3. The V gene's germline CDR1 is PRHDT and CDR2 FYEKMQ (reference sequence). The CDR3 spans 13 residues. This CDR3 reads CASSFRDSYEQYF. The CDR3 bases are TGTGCCAGCAGCTTTCGGGACAGTTACGAGCAGTACTTC.